This T cell receptor (beta chain) is drawn from a study of siplizumab effects on memory and regulatory T cells. The study's findings and limits: Naive T cells were seen as more diverse than memory cells and as major alloresponse contributors.

The germline V gene has CDR1 SGHNT and CDR2 YYREEE (reference sequence). V was trimmed by 4 bases and J by 2 bases, leaving 12 bases between them. This CDR3 comprises 14 residues. The table lists this clone with a count of one. Its antigen is not known. Clones were sequenced by immunoSEQ multiplex PCR, and TCRdb holds only the in-frame ones, with some missing. This sample carries roughly 25,000 clones, about 79% of them seen once, and the ten largest clones take approximately 26%. Unstimulated naive, memory, effector memory and TEMRA subsets were subjected to sequencing in three donor pairs. The specimen sequenced was memory CD4+ T cells sorted from blood. The chain couples TRBV5-4 to TRBJ2-5, with D tentatively TRBD1 or TRBD2 (5 bases each). This clonotype was sampled from a human donor in good health. Here the CDR3 DNA reads TGTGCCAGCAGCCCCGGGACGGTTCAAGAGACCCAGTACTTC. Amino acid sequence: CASSPGTVQETQYF.